This TCR beta chain comes out of a study of early T cells in non-severe SARS-CoV-2 infection. About the research overall: It was bulk RNA from unsorted whole blood that was sequenced, and the chains were unpaired. Study results and caveats: There was a bias toward anti-spike CD8 responses in VDJdb matching, which missed private and CD4 specificities.

Attached unique molecular identifiers marked individual cDNA molecules. TCRdb itself ran the 5' RACE reads through MiXCR, one entry per CDR3 protein. The sample lists tens of thousands of distinct CDR3 sequences, about an eighth occurring once. This clonotype has more than one count but fewer than ten. Its specificity is not known. This TCR was sampled from an adult who was a healthcare worker with PCR-confirmed SARS-CoV-2 infection or an uninfected control (not recorded which). Sequencing was done on a sample of whole blood.

As DNA, the CDR3 is TGTGCCAGCAGTGAAGGCACTAGCGGGAGAAATGAGCAGTTCTTC. It translates to CASSEGTSGRNEQFF. This chain links TRBV2 with TRBJ2-1; 11 nucleotides line up with TRBD2. CDR1 SNHLY and CDR2 FYNNEI come from the germline V gene. CDR3 length: 15 residues. The V segment lost 1 base and the J segment 7 bases; nucleotides outside the gene matches: 3. Full variable domain (rest looked up from reference TRBV2 and TRBJ2-1): EPEVTQTPSHQVTQMGQEVILRCVPISNHLYFYWYRQILGQKVEFLVSFYNNEISEKSEIFDDQFSVERPDGSNFTLKIRSTKLEDSAMYFCASSEGTSGRNEQFFGPGTRLTVL.